This T cell receptor beta chain was identified in a study of tumor and adjacent non-tumor tissue in lung cancer. Three rounds of nested PCR, following a modified ARM-PCR protocol, produced the TCRbeta library. MiXCR, run by TCRdb on the multiplex PCR reads, gives a single entry per CDR3 protein. This sample has about 110,000 distinct CDR3 sequences; 60% to 65% occur once, and the top ten carry 19%. The template was RNA from unsorted bulk tissue. This non-tumor lung sample came from over 3 cm beyond the tumor edge. The sample holds a few counts of this clonotype. With a much larger clone just one base away, this may be a read error. Germline values: CDR1 PRHDT, CDR2 FYEKMQ (reference sequence). The CDR3 has 14 amino acids.

Input material: distant non-tumor lung tissue. This receptor was identified in a man in his fifties or sixties with non-small cell lung cancer. The chain recombines TRBV13 with TRBJ2-5; 8 bases align to TRBD2. CDR3 region: CASSSGGGRETEYF. The DNA of the CDR3 is TGTGCCAGCAGCTCCGGCGGGGGGAGAGAGACCGAGTACTTC.